Here is one T cell receptor beta chain with its context. Using the 5' RACE reads, TCRdb records one entry per CDR3 protein without DNA. The clone table shows over 110,000 distinct CDR3 sequences, with the ten largest holding 2% to 3%. These data belong to a study of monozygotic twins with inflammatory bowel disease. Researchers collected approximately 2.7 ml of blood per donor. This CDR3 is 18 amino acids long. CDR1 and CDR2 (germline): MGHDK, SYGVNS. The V gene is TRBV25-1, the J gene TRBJ1-1; TCRdb selects TRBD1, and the lack of DNA leaves this call unchecked. The clonotype was recovered from a human donor with ulcerative colitis or Crohn's disease, or a healthy co-twin of an affected twin (not recorded which). Sample: blood. The CDR3 here is CASSVLTGLAPLNTEAFF.